A selection of T cell receptor beta chains follows, all from one sample in a study of T-cell reconstitution after alpha-beta-depleted transplantation in children. Using its own MiXCR run on the PCR reads, TCRdb lists one record per CDR3 protein. The sample has 200,000 or so distinct CDR3 sequences, about 7% seen once. Sequences were derived from PBMCs, sampled before TCRalphabeta/CD19-depleted stem cell transplant. Receptors originate from a boy aged 2-15 years with acute lymphoblastic leukemia, due to receive a stem cell transplant. The conserved cysteine and the conserved F or W are not part of the CDR3 here. The D gene is left open where the match is weak.

len,d_gene,v_gene,j_gene,CDR3aa
12,TRBD1,TRBV10-3,TRBJ1-1,AIRTTGGNTEAF
11,.,TRBV5-1,TRBJ2-3,ASSLVTGTWQY
12,TRBD1,TRBV28,TRBJ2-3,ASSGGQGRDTQY
11,.,TRBV7-2,TRBJ2-7,ASSLLRGYEQY
12,.,TRBV10-2,TRBJ2-7,ATLFAGMAYEQY
13,TRBD2,TRBV12-3/TRBV12-4,TRBJ2-3,ASSLTSGGEDTQY
14,TRBD1,TRBV12-3/TRBV12-4,TRBJ2-1,ASSFGWDRGYNEQF
12,TRBD2,TRBV6-2/TRBV6-3,TRBJ2-2,ASSGLAGTGELF
14,.,TRBV7-2,TRBJ2-1,ASSLVWRSSYNEQF
10,.,TRBV5-6,TRBJ2-1,ASSFMYNEQF
14,TRBD1,TRBV5-5,TRBJ1-1,ASSQGQAYGNTEAF
12,.,TRBV20-1,TRBJ1-1,SATGHRASTEAF
13,.,TRBV18,TRBJ2-5,ASSPFPGTQETQY